The 16 T cell receptor beta chains in this list originate from one sample, sequenced in a study of CD8+CD57+ T cells in acquired aplastic anemia. TCR beta VDJ and CDR3 were profiled, and genomic DNA was the template. TCRdb analysed the reads with MiXCR anew, one entry per CDR3 protein. The sample has some 220,000 distinct CDR3 sequences; approximately 35% are singletons. The sequenced material came from sorted CD4+, CD8+, or CD8+CD57+ T cells (not recorded which) from PBMCs. Receptors originate from a human donor in good health, serving as a control.

In its sample, this clonotype was seen many times. The chain recombines TRBV2 with TRBJ2-5; no definite D call. Trimming shortened V by 4 bases and J by 5 bases, and 5 bases separated the two germline ends. From germline, CDR1 is SNHLY and CDR2 FYNNEI. The CDR3 is made up of 11 amino acids. The CDR3 region has the DNA TGTGCCAGCAGTGCCGGGGAGACCCAGTACTTC. It codes for CASSAGETQYF.

This clonotype was observed at least ten times. The CDR3 DNA sequence: TGCAGTGCTAATGGTATCGGGGGACACTACGAGCAGTACTTC. It codes for CSANGIGGHYEQYF. The chain couples TRBV20-1 to TRBJ2-7; D is perhaps TRBD1 or TRBD2 (6 bases each). Trimming cost V 4 bases and J 3 bases, with 16 bases left between them. Germline V gene data show CDR1 as DFQATT and CDR2 as SNEGSKA (reference sequence). The CDR3 is 14 residues long.

This clonotype appeared many times. The rearrangement links TRBV7-2 to TRBJ2-5; 10 bases match TRBD2. From germline, CDR1 is SGHTA and CDR2 FQGNSA. Trimming cost V 1 base and J 4 bases; bases outside gene matches: 9. The CDR3 loop spans 17 amino acids. The CDR3 sequence: CASSLDGGGLAIETQYF. The CDR3 DNA sequence: TGTGCCAGCAGCTTAGATGGTGGGGGACTAGCGATAGAGACCCAGTACTTC.

The J gene is TRBJ1-4, the V gene TRBV19; possible D gene TRBD1, 5 bases. Germline V gene lookup returns CDR1 LNHDA and CDR2 SQIVND (reference sequence). V was cut by 0 bases and J by 10 bases, with 18 bases left in between. There are 16 residues in the CDR3. The CDR3 coding sequence is TGTGCCAGTAGTATAGATCTGGGGGACTTGAGGGTAAAACTGTTTTTT. Its protein product is CASSIDLGDLRVKLFF.

This clonotype was observed a handful of times. The chain has TRBV20-1 and TRBJ2-5; 12 bases are a match to TRBD1. V was pared by 1 base and J by 1 base, with 10 bases of the junction left unmatched. This CDR3 has 18 amino acids. Looked up from germline, CDR1 is DFQATT and CDR2 is SNEGSKA (reference sequence). This CDR3 is CSARGGGQGAQIQETQYF. The CDR3 DNA sequence: TGCAGTGCTAGAGGGGGGGGACAGGGGGCCCAGATCCAAGAGACCCAGTACTTC.

This clonotype was observed at least ten times. J is TRBJ2-3 and V is TRBV19; D gene uncertain. The CDR3 has 12 residues. Trimming took 11 bases from V and 0 from J, leaving 9 bases between them. The germline V gene encodes CDR1 LNHDA and CDR2 SQIVND (reference sequence). CDR3 sequence reads: CASLDSTDTQYF. In DNA, the CDR3 is TGTGCCTCACTCGACAGCACAGATACGCAGTATTTT.

The genes are TRBV10-3 and TRBJ2-1, with D possibly being TRBD1 (5 bases). CDR1 ENHRY and CDR2 SYGVKD come from the germline V gene. This CDR3 is built from 13 residues. V was shortened by 7 bases and J by 6 bases, with 13 bases between the two germline ends. CDR3 nucleotide sequence: TGTGCCATCATGGGGCAGGGAATCAATGAGCAGTTCTTC. It encodes CAIMGQGINEQFF.

This clonotype showed up many times. The rearrangement uses TRBV24-1 and TRBJ1-2, with D perhaps matching TRBD1 (5 bases). The length of the CDR3 is 13 residues. The germline CDR1 and CDR2 sequences are KGHDR and SFDVKD. V lost 6 bases, J lost 4 bases, and 11 bases lay in between. The CDR3 nucleotides read TGTGCCACCAGTTACGGGGCTGGCTATGGCTACACCTTC. Protein: CATSYGAGYGYTF.

A few counts support this clonotype. The rearrangement links TRBV28 to TRBJ1-2, with 7 bases identical to TRBD1. Germline V gene data show CDR1 as MDHEN and CDR2 as SYDVKM. This CDR3 contains 17 residues. Trimming removed 1 base from V and 8 bases from J; junction bases left unmatched: 16. The CDR3 loop is CASSLSPGQASRGGYTF. In DNA form, the CDR3 reads TGTGCCAGCAGTTTATCGCCCGGACAGGCTAGTCGGGGCGGCTACACCTTC.

This clonotype was counted a few times. Here the CDR3 DNA reads TGTGCCAGCAGTTTTTTGAGGTCGGCCTCTGGAAACACCATATATTTT. Translated: CASSFLRSASGNTIYF. The genes are TRBV12-3 or TRBV12-4 and TRBJ1-3, with no clear D. The CDR3 loop spans 16 amino acids. V was pared by 3 bases and J by 0 bases, with 12 bases between.

The chain is built from TRBV4-2 and TRBJ2-4; D remains unclear. The CDR3 runs to 17 residues. Trimming shortened V by 0 bases and J by 0 bases, and 12 bases separated the two germline ends. Germline V gene data show CDR1 as LGHNA and CDR2 as YNFKEQ. The CDR3 protein is CASSQDGATLAKNIQYF. The CDR3 bases are TGTGCCAGCAGCCAAGATGGTGCCACATTAGCCAAAAACATTCAGTACTTC.

This clonotype was detected many times. The chain has TRBV7-2 and TRBJ1-2, with D hard to call. CDR3 length equals 14 residues. V lost 5 bases, J lost 0 bases, and 10 bases lay in between. Germline-derived CDR1 and CDR2 are SGHTA and FQGNSA. CDR3 bases: TGTGCCAGCAGCGGGAGAACTACTAACTATGGCTACACCTTC. This translates into CASSGRTTNYGYTF.

This clonotype was counted many times. The chain carries TRBV7-9 and TRBJ1-2; tentatively, D is TRBD1 (6 bases). The CDR3 consists of 14 residues. The V and J ends lost 7 bases and 6 bases respectively, with 18 bases between them. Germline loops: CDR1 SEHNR, CDR2 FQNEAQ (reference sequence). The CDR3 protein is CASTQNGGANGYTF. The CDR3 DNA follows: TGTGCCAGCACCCAAAACGGGGGGGCTAATGGCTACACCTTC.

The chain combines TRBV29-1 with TRBJ2-5; the match to TRBD1 covers 12 bases. V lost 7 bases, J lost 2 bases, and 11 bases stayed unmatched. CDR1 is SQVTM and CDR2 is ANQGSEA in the germline V gene. The CDR3 has 16 residues. As DNA, the CDR3 is TGCAGCGCGTCTTACCGGGACAGGGGGCGGCAAGAGACCCAGTACTTC. Translation: CSASYRDRGRQETQYF.

This clonotype was counted many times. The chain has TRBV29-1 and TRBJ2-5; D remains unclear. The V end was cut by 5 bases, the J end by 5 bases, with 30 bases between. CDR1 is SQVTM, CDR2 ANQGSEA, per germline. The CDR3 length is 18 residues. In DNA form, the CDR3 reads TGCAGCGTTAATAAAGGCATGTTCCTCGGGCCTATGGGGGAGACCCAGTACTTC. Its protein product is CSVNKGMFLGPMGETQYF.

In this sample, this clonotype turned up many times. V gene TRBV20-1 combines with J gene TRBJ2-5; 11 positions agree with TRBD2. The CDR3 sequence is 14 residues long. With 3 bases clipped from V and 5 bases from J, the junction kept 5 bases outside the gene matches. The germline gives CDR1 DFQATT, CDR2 SNEGSKA (reference sequence). CDR3 in amino acids: CSASPSGRLETQYF. The CDR3 region has the DNA TGCAGTGCTAGTCCTAGCGGGAGGCTCGAGACCCAGTACTTC.